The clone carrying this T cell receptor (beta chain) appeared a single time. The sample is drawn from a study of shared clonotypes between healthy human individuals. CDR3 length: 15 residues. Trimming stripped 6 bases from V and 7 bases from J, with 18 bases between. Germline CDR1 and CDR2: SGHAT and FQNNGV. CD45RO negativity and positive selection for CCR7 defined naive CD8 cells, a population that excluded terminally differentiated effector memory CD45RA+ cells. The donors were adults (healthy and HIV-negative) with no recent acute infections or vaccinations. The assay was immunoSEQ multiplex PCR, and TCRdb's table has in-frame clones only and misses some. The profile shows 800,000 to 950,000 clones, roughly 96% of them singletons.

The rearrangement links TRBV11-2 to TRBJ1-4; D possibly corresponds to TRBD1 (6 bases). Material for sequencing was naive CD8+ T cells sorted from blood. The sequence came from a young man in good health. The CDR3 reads CASSPPSEGVEKLFF. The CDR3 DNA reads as TGTGCCAGCAGTCCACCGTCTGAGGGGGTTGAAAAACTGTTTTTT.